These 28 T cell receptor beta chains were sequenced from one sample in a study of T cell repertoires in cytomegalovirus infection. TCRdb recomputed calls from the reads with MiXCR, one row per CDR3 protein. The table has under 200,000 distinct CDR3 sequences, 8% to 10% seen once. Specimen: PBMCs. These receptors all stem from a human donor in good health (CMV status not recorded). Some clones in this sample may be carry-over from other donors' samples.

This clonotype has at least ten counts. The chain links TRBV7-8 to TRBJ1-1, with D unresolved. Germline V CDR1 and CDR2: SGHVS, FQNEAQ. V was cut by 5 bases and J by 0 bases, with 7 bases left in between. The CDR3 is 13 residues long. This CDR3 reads CASSRGVNTEAFF. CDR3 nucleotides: TGTGCCAGCAGCCGCGGGGTGAACACTGAAGCTTTCTTT.

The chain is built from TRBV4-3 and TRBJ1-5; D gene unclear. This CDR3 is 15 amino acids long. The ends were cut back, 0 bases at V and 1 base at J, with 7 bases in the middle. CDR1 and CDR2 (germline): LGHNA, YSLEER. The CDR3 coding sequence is TGCGCCAGCAGCCAAGATTATTCGAGCAATCAGCCCCAGCATTTT. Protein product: CASSQDYSSNQPQHF.

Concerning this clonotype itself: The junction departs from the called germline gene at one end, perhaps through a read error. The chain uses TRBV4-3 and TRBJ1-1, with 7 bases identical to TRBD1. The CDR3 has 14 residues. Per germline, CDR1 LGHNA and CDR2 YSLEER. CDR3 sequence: CASSLDRASTEPFF. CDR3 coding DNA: TGCGCCAGCAGCCTCGACAGGGCGAGCACTGAACCTTTCTTT.

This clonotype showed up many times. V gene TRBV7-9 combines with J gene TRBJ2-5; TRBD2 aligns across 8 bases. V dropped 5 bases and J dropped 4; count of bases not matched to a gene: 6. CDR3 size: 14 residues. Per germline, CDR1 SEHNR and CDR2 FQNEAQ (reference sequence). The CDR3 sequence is CASSKIAGPETQYF. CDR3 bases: TGTGCCAGCAGCAAAATAGCGGGGCCAGAGACCCAGTACTTC.

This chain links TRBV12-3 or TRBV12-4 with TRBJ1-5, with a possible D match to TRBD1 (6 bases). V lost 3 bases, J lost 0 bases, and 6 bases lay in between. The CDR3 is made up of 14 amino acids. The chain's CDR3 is CASSFRGSNQPQHF. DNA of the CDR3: TGTGCCAGCAGTTTCAGGGGTAGCAATCAGCCCCAGCATTTT.

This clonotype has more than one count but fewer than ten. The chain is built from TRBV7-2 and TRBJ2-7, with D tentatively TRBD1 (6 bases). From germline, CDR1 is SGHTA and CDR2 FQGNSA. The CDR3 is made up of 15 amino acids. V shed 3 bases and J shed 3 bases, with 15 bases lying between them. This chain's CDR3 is CASSLGMGALYEQYF. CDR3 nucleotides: TGTGCCAGCAGCTTGGGAATGGGGGCCCTCTACGAGCAGTACTTC.

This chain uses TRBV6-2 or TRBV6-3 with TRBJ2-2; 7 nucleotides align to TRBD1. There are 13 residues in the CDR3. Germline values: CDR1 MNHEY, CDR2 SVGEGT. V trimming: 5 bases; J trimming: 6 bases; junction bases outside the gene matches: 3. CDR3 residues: CASSATGSGELFF. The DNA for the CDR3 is TGTGCCAGCAGTGCGACAGGGTCCGGGGAGCTGTTTTTT.

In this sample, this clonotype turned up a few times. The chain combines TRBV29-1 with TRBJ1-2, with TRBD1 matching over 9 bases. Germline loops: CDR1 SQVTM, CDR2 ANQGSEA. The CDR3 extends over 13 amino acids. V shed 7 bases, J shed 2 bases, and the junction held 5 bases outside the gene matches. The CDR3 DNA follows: TGCAGCGCCCAGACAGGGGGGAACTATGGCTACACCTTC. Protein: CSAQTGGNYGYTF.

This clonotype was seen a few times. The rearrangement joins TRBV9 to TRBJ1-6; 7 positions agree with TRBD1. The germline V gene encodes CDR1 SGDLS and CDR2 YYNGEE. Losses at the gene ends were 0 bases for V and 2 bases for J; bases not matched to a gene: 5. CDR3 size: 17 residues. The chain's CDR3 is CASSVETTGAYNSPLHF. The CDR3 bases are TGTGCCAGCAGCGTAGAAACTACAGGGGCCTATAATTCACCCCTCCACTTT.

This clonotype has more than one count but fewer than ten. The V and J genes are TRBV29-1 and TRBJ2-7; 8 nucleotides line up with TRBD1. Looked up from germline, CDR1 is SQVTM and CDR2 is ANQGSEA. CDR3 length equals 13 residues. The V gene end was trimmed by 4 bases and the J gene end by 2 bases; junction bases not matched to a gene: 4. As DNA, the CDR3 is TGCAGCGTTGGGACAGGGTTTCCCTACGAGCAGTACTTC. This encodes CSVGTGFPYEQYF.

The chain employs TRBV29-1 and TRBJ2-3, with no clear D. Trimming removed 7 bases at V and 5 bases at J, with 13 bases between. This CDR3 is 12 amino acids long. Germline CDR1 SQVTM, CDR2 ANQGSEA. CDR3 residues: CSADLSRDTQYF. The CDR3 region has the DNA TGCAGCGCAGACCTTAGTAGAGATACGCAGTATTTT.

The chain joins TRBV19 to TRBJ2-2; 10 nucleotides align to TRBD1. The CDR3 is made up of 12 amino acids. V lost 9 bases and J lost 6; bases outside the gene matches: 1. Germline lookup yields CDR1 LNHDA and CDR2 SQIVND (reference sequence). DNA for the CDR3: TGTGCCAGCGGACAGGGGGCCGGGGAGCTGTTTTTT. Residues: CASGQGAGELFF.

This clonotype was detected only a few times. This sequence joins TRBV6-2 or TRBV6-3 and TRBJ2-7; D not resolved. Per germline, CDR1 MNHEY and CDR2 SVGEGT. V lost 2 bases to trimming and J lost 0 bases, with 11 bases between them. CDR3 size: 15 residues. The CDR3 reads CASSYGLKTSYEQYF. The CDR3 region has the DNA TGTGCCAGCAGTTACGGGCTGAAGACCTCCTACGAGCAGTACTTC.

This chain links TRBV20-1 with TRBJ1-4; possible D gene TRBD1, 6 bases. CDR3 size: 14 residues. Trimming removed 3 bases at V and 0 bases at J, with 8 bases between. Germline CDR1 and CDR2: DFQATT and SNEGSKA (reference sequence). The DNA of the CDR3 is TGCAGTGCTAGCGGGGGCTCAACTAATGAAAAACTGTTTTTT. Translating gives CSASGGSTNEKLFF.

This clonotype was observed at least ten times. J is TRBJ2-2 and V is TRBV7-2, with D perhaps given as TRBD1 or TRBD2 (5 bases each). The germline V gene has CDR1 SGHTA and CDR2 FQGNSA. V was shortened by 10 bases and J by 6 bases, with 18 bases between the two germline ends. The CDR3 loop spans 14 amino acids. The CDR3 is CATRDPRQPGELFF. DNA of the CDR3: TGTGCCACCCGGGACCCTCGTCAGCCCGGGGAGCTGTTTTTT. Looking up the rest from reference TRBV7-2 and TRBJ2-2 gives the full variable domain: GAGVSQSPSNKVTEKGKDVELRCDPISGHTALYWYRQSLGQGLEFLIYFQGNSAPDKSGLPSDRFSAERTGGSVSTLTIQRTQQEDSAVYLCATRDPRQPGELFFGEGSRLTVL.

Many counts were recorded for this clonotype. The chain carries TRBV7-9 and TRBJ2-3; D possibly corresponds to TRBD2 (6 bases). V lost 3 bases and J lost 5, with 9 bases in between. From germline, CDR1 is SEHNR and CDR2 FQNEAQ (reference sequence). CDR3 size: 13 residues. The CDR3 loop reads CASSFMGGDTQYF. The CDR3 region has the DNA TGTGCCAGCAGCTTTATGGGAGGAGATACGCAGTATTTT.

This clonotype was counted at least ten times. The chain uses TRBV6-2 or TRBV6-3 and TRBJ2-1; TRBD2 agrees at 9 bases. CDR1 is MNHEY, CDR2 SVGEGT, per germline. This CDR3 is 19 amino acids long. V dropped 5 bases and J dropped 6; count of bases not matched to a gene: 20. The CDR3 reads CASSETGTSRRGRFNEQFF. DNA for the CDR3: TGTGCCAGCAGTGAGACCGGGACTAGCAGGAGGGGCAGGTTCAATGAGCAGTTCTTC.

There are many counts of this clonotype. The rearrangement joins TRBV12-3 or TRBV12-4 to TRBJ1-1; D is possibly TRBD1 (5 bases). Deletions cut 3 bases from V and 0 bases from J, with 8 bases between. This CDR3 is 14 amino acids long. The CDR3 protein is CASSLTEMNTEAFF. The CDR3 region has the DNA TGTGCCAGCAGTTTGACAGAAATGAACACTGAAGCTTTCTTT.

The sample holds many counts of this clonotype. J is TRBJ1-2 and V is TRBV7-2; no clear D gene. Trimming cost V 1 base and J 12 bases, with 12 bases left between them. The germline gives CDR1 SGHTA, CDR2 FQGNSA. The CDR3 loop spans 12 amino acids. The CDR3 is CASSLEGSPHTF. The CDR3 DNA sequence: TGTGCCAGCAGCTTAGAAGGCAGTCCGCACACCTTC.

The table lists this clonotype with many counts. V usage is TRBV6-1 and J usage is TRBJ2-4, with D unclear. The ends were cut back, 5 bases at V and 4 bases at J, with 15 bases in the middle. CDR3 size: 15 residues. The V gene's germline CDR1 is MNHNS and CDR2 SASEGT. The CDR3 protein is CASSPRTPPKNIQYF. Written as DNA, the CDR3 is TGTGCCAGCAGTCCCCGGACGCCGCCAAAAAACATTCAGTACTTC.

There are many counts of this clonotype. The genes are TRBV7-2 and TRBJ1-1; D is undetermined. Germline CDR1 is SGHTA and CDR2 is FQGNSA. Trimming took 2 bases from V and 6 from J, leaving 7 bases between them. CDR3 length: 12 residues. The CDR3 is CASSLWESEAFF. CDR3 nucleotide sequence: TGTGCCAGCAGCTTATGGGAGTCTGAAGCTTTCTTT.

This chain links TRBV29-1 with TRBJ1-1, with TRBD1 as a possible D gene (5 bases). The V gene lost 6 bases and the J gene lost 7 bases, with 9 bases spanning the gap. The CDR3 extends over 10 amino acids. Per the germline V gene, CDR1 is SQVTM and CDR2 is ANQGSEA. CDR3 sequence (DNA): TGCAGCGTACCGGGACTTGAAGCTTTCTTT. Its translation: CSVPGLEAFF.

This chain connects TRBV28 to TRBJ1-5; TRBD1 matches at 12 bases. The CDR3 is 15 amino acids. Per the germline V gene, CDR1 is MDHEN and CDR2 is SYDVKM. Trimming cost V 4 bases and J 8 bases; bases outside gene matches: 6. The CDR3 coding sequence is TGTGCCAGCAGTTCGTGGGACAGGGGGCTTGAGCCCCAGCATTTT. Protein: CASSSWDRGLEPQHF.

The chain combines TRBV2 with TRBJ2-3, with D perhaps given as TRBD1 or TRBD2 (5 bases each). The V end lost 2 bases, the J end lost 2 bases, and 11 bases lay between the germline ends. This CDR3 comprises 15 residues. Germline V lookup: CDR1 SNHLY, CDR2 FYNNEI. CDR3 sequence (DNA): TGTGCCAGCAGTGAATGGGGGAGCGCCACAGATACGCAGTATTTT. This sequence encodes CASSEWGSATDTQYF. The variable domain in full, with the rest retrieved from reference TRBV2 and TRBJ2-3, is EPEVTQTPSHQVTQMGQEVILRCVPISNHLYFYWYRQILGQKVEFLVSFYNNEISEKSEIFDDQFSVERPDGSNFTLKIRSTKLEDSAMYFCASSEWGSATDTQYFGPGTRLTVL.

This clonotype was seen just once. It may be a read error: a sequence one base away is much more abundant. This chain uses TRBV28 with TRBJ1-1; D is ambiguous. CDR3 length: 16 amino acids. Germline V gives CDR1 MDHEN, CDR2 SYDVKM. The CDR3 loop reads CDSSLALLPLNTEAFF. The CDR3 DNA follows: TGTGACAGCAGTTTAGCCCTTCTACCTCTTAACACTGAAGCTTTCTTT. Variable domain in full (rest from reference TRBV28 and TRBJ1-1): DVKVTQSSRYLVKRTGEKVFLECVQDMDHENMFWYRQDPGLGLRLIYFSYDVKMKEKGDIPEGYSVSREKKERFSLILESASTNQTSMYLCDSSLALLPLNTEAFFGQGTRLTVV.

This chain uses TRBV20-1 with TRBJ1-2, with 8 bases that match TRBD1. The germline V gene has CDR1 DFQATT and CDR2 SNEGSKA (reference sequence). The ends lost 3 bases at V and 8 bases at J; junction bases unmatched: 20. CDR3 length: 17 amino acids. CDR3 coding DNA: TGCAGTGCTAGTGGCCCCGCGAGGTCCCGGACAGGGCTAGGCTACACCTTC. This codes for CSASGPARSRTGLGYTF.

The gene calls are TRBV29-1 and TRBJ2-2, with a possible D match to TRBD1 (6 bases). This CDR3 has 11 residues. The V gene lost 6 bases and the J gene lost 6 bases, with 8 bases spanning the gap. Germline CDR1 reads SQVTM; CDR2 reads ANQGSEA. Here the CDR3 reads CSVNRAGELFF. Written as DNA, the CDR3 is TGCAGCGTGAACAGGGCCGGGGAGCTGTTTTTT.

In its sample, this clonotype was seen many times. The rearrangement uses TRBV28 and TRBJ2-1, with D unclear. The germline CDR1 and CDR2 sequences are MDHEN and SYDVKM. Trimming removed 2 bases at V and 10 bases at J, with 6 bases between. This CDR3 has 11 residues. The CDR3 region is CASSLGGEQFF. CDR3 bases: TGTGCCAGCAGTTTAGGTGGGGAGCAGTTCTTC.